This record covers a single T cell receptor (beta chain). Antigen specificity is unknown. This record comes from a study of shared clonotypes between healthy human individuals. Background on the study: A donor's plate count was three for CD4 naive and three for CD4 memory; CD8 naive had two and CD8 memory one.

Clones were read by immunoSEQ multiplex PCR, and TCRdb kept only the in-frame ones, dropping some. The sample consists of over a million clones, about 74% of them appearing once. Per germline, CDR1 GTSNPN and CDR2 SVGIG (reference sequence). The CDR3 runs to 14 residues. The V gene lost 2 bases and the J gene lost 4 bases, with 14 bases spanning the gap. Findings of the study overall: Inspection by rarefaction showed sorted-subset sequencing to be incomplete despite large depth.

This sequence originates from a man between 18 and 35 years old in good health. Sequencing was carried out using memory CD4+ T cells sorted from blood. Subset in this sample: CD45RA-negative fraction. The chain links TRBV30 to TRBJ1-2; tentatively, D is TRBD1 (6 bases). The CDR3, as DNA: TGTGCCTGGAGTCAAGGGGGGGATAGCTATGGCTACACCTTC. The encoded protein is CAWSQGGDSYGYTF.